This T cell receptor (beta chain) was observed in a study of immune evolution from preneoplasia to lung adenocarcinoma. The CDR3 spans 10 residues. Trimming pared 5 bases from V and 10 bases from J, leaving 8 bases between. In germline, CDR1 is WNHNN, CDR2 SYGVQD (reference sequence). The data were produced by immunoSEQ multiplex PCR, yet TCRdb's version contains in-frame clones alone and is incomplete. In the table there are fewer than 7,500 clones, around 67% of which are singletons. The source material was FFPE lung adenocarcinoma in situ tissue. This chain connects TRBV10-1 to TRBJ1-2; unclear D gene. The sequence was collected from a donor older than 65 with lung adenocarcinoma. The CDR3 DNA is TGCGCCAGCAGTCGAATAGTCTACACCTTC. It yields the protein CASSRIVYTF.